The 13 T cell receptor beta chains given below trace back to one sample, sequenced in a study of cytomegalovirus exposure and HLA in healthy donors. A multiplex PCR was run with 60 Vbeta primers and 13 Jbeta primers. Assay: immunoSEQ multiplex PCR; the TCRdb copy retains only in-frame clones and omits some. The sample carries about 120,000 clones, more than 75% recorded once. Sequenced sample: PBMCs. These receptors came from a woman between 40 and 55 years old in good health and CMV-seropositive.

The CDR3 coding sequence is TGTGCCAGCAGGGCCTCGACAGGGGGAGAGCAGTACTTC. As protein: CASRASTGGEQYF. This sequence joins TRBV27 and TRBJ2-7; 9 positions match TRBD1. The CDR3 covers 13 residues. Germline CDR1 reads MNHEY; CDR2 reads SMNVEV (reference sequence). V shed 6 bases and J 7 bases; nucleotides not matched to a gene: 7.

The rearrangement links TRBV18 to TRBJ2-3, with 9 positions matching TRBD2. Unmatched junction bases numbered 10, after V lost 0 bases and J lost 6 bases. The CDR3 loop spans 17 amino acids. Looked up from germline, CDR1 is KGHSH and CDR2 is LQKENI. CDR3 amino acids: CASSPPISGGIRDTQYF. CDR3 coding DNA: TGTGCCAGCTCACCACCGATTAGCGGGGGTATCAGGGATACGCAGTATTTT.

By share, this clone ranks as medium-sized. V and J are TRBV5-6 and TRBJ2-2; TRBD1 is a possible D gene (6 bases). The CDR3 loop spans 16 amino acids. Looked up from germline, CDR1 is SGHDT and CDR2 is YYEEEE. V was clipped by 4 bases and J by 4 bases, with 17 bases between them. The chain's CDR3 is CASSPPMGAGTGELFF. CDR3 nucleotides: TGTGCCAGCAGCCCCCCCATGGGGGCGGGCACCGGGGAGCTGTTTTTT.

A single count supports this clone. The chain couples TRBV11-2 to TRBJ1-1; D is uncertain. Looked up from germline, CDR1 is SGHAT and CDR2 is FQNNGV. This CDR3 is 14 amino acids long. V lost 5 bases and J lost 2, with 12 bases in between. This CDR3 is CASSAHSFNTEAFF. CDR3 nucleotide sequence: TGTGCCAGCAGCGCCCATAGTTTTAACACTGAAGCTTTCTTT.

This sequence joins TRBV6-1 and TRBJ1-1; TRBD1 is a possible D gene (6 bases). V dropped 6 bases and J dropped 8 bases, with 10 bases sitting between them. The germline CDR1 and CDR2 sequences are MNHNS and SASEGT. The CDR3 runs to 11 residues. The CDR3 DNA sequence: TGTGCCAGCAGACAGGGCCCAGAAGCTTTCTTT. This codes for CASRQGPEAFF.

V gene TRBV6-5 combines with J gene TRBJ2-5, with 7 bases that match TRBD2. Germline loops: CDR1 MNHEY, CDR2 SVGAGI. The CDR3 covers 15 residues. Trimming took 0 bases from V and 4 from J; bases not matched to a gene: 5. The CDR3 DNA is TGTGCCAGCAGTTACTCGGGACTAAGGGGAGAGACCCAGTACTTC. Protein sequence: CASSYSGLRGETQYF.

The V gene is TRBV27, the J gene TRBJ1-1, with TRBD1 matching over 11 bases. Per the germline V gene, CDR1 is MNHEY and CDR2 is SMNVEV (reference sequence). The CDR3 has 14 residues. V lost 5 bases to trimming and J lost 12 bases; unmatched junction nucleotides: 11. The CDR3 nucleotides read TGTGCCAGCAGTAAAAGAGTAGGGACAGGGGGATCTTTCTTT. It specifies CASSKRVGTGGSFF.

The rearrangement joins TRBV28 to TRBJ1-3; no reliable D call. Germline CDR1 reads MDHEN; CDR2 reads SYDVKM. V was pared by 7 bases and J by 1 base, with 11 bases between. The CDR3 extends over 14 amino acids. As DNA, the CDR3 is TGTGCCAGCACCCCTGCGGGGTCTGGAAACACCATATATTTT. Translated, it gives CASTPAGSGNTIYF.

DNA for the CDR3: TGTGCCAGCAGTTACGCGGATAATTCACCCCTCCACTTT. It translates to CASSYADNSPLHF. The chain joins TRBV6-5 to TRBJ1-6, with unresolved D. V lost 2 bases to trimming and J lost 5 bases, with 4 bases between them. The CDR3 totals 13 residues. Per the germline V gene, CDR1 is MNHEY and CDR2 is SVGAGI.

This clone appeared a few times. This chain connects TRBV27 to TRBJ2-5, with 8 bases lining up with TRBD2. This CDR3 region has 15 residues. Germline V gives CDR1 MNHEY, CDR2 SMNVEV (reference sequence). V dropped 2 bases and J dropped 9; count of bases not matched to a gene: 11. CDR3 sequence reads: CASSLNGGTRVSQYF. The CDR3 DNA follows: TGTGCCAGCAGTTTAAATGGCGGGACTAGAGTCTCCCAGTACTTC.

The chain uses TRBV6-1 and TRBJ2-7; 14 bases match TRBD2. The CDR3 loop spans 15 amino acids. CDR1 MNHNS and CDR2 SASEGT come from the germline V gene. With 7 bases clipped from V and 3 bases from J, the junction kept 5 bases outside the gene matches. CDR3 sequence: CASITGTSGGYEQYF. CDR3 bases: TGTGCCAGCATTACCGGGACTAGCGGGGGCTACGAGCAGTACTTC.

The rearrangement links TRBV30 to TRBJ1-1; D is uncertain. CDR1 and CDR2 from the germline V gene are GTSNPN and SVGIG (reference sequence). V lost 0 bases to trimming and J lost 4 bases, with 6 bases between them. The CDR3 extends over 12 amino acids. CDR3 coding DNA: TGTGCCTGGAGTGTACAGTTCACTGAAGCTTTCTTT. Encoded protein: CAWSVQFTEAFF.

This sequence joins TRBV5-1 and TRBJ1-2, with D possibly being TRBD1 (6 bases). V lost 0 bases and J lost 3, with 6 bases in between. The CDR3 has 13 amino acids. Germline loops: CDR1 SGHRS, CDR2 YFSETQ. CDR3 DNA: TGCGCCAGCAGCTTGGGACAGGACTATGGCTACACCTTC. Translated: CASSLGQDYGYTF.